These 25 T cell receptor beta chains came from one sample sequenced in a study of blood T cell repertoires in COVID-19. Repertoires were generated with immunoSEQ multiplex PCR, while TCRdb's copy carries only in-frame clones and drops some. The table has tens of thousands of clones, under 90% seen once. Sequenced sample: peripheral blood. The receptor set was obtained from a human donor in a cohort sampled during active COVID-19.

CDR3: CASSRTATDTQYF. The DNA of the CDR3 is TGTGCCAGCAGCCGGACTGCCACAGATACGCAGTATTTT. The chain uses TRBV7-9 and TRBJ2-3; D might be TRBD2 (5 bases). Germline-derived CDR1 and CDR2 are SEHNR and FQNEAQ (reference sequence). V shed 5 bases and J shed 2 bases, with 8 bases lying between them. The CDR3 loop spans 13 amino acids.

V usage is TRBV5-8 and J usage is TRBJ2-5; the D gene is possibly TRBD2 (6 bases). CDR3 size: 15 residues. Trimming stripped 4 bases from V and 4 bases from J, with 17 bases between. Per germline, CDR1 SGHTS and CDR2 YDEGEE. The chain's CDR3 is CASSETRGLVETQYF. CDR3 sequence (DNA): TGTGCCAGCAGCGAAACTAGGGGACTGGTAGAGACCCAGTACTTC.

This chain joins TRBV19 and TRBJ1-5; 9 bases align to TRBD1. Germline loops: CDR1 LNHDA, CDR2 SQIVND (reference sequence). V trimming: 5 bases; J trimming: 7 bases; junction bases outside the gene matches: 9. The CDR3 runs to 15 residues. CDR3 region: CASSQNGQGLQPQHF. As DNA, the CDR3 is TGTGCCAGTAGTCAGAACGGACAGGGGCTGCAGCCCCAGCATTTT.

V and J are TRBV5-1 and TRBJ2-7; 9 bases are a match to TRBD1. Germline lookup yields CDR1 SGHRS and CDR2 YFSETQ. The V segment lost 9 bases and the J segment 3 bases; nucleotides outside the gene matches: 7. This CDR3 has 13 amino acids. CDR3 DNA: TGCGCCACCCGGGTGGGACAGGGCTACGAGCAGTACTTC. It codes for CATRVGQGYEQYF.

This rearrangement joins TRBV4-1 to TRBJ1-1, with D maybe TRBD1 (6 bases). Germline-derived CDR1 and CDR2 are MGHRA and YSYEKL. CDR3 size: 16 residues. V lost 3 bases and J 0 bases, leaving 14 bases between the germline ends. The CDR3 DNA reads as TGCGCCAGCAGCCAGACGACCACAGGGATGAACACTGAAGCTTTCTTT. Its translation: CASSQTTTGMNTEAFF.

The V gene is TRBV27, the J gene TRBJ2-7; D possibly corresponds to TRBD1 (6 bases). Between the trimmed V and J ends, which lost 6 bases and 0 bases, there was a span of 18 bases. The CDR3 has 16 residues. Germline CDR1 reads MNHEY; CDR2 reads SMNVEV (reference sequence). CDR3 coding DNA: TGTGCCAGCAGACCACGTACAGGGCTGAGCTCCTACGAGCAGTACTTC. Residues: CASRPRTGLSSYEQYF.

This chain links TRBV11-2 with TRBJ2-7; maybe TRBD1 (6 bases). V was pared by 5 bases and J by 4 bases, with 15 bases between. CDR1 SGHAT and CDR2 FQNNGV come from the germline V gene. CDR3 length equals 14 residues. The CDR3: CASSPRARGYEQYF. In DNA, the CDR3 is TGTGCCAGCAGCCCCCGGGCCAGGGGTTACGAGCAGTACTTC.

The V call is TRBV5-8, the J call TRBJ1-2, with D hard to call. Per germline, CDR1 SGHTS and CDR2 YDEGEE. V was pared by 4 bases and J by 6 bases, with 16 bases between. The CDR3 consists of 14 residues. Here the CDR3 reads CASSGIRELDGYTF. The CDR3 DNA follows: TGTGCCAGCAGCGGTATCCGGGAGCTAGATGGCTACACCTTC.

The J gene is TRBJ2-5, the V gene TRBV5-5; a possible D gene is TRBD1 (6 bases). V was clipped by 4 bases and J by 2 bases, with 12 bases between them. Germline lookup yields CDR1 SGHKS and CDR2 YYEKEE (reference sequence). The CDR3 is made up of 14 amino acids. The chain's CDR3 is CASSQGQLQETQYF. The DNA for the CDR3 is TGTGCCAGCAGCCAAGGACAGTTGCAAGAGACCCAGTACTTC.

The CDR3: CASRAGSAGVGEQYF. Here the CDR3 DNA reads TGTGCCAGCAGGGCGGGATCGGCGGGAGTAGGCGAGCAGTACTTC. The chain joins TRBV27 to TRBJ2-7; 7 bases align to TRBD2. The CDR3 sequence is 15 residues long. The junction had 14 bases not matched to a gene; V was cut back by 6 bases and J by 6 bases. CDR1 and CDR2 (germline): MNHEY, SMNVEV (reference sequence).

The chain joins TRBV5-1 to TRBJ2-7, with 7 positions matching TRBD1. Unmatched junction bases numbered 8, after V lost 7 bases and J lost 4 bases. The CDR3 loop spans 13 amino acids. CDR1 and CDR2 (germline): SGHRS, YFSETQ. CDR3 in amino acids: CASSSTGNYEQYF. The CDR3 DNA reads TGCGCCAGCTCCTCGACAGGGAATTACGAGCAGTACTTC.

V and J are TRBV10-3 and TRBJ1-1; no definite D call. Germline CDR1 and CDR2: ENHRY and SYGVKD. Trimming removed 3 bases at V and 1 base at J, with 6 bases between. The CDR3 contains 13 residues. This CDR3 reads CAISDGQNTEAFF. The CDR3 DNA reads as TGTGCCATCAGTGACGGTCAGAACACTGAAGCTTTCTTT.

The gene calls are TRBV9 and TRBJ1-1, with D possibly being TRBD1 (5 bases). The germline V gene encodes CDR1 SGDLS and CDR2 YYNGEE. The CDR3 is made up of 12 amino acids. The V end lost 2 bases, the J end lost 6 bases, and 8 bases lay between the germline ends. The CDR3: CASSVSGAEAFF. The CDR3 DNA sequence: TGTGCCAGCAGCGTTTCGGGGGCTGAAGCTTTCTTT. The full variable domain, completed using reference TRBV9 and TRBJ1-1, is DSGVTQTPKHLITATGQRVTLRCSPRSGDLSVYWYQQSLDQGLQFLIQYYNGEERAKGNILERFSAQQFPDLHSELNLSSLELGDSALYFCASSVSGAEAFFGQGTRLTVV.

The V call is TRBV28, the J call TRBJ2-4, with D perhaps TRBD1 (6 bases). Trimming stripped 6 bases from V and 3 bases from J, with 15 bases between. This CDR3 is 15 amino acids long. Germline lookup yields CDR1 MDHEN and CDR2 SYDVKM. The CDR3 reads CASSPTGPGKNIQYF. The CDR3, as DNA: TGTGCCAGCAGCCCCACAGGGCCTGGCAAAAACATTCAGTACTTC.

The chain employs TRBV5-6 and TRBJ1-2, with 8 bases matching TRBD1. Per the germline V gene, CDR1 is SGHDT and CDR2 is YYEEEE. The CDR3 length is 18 residues. The V and J ends lost 5 bases and 3 bases, in that order; junction bases with no gene match: 18. CDR3 nucleotides: TGTGCCAGCAGTTTACCACCGTCGGTAGACAGGGGCCACTATGGCTACACCTTC. It specifies CASSLPPSVDRGHYGYTF.

This clone was found once. This sequence joins TRBV10-3 and TRBJ2-1; tentative D call: TRBD1 (7 bases). Germline CDR1 and CDR2: ENHRY and SYGVKD. V dropped 11 bases and J dropped 8 bases, with 22 bases sitting between them. The CDR3 runs 14 residues. The CDR3 is CAVYRGGLGDEQFF. Here the CDR3 DNA reads TGTGCCGTCTACAGGGGAGGCCTAGGTGATGAGCAGTTCTTC.

This sequence joins TRBV9 and TRBJ2-7; 11 bases are shared with TRBD2. Germline V lookup: CDR1 SGDLS, CDR2 YYNGEE. The trim removed 4 bases at V and 2 bases at J, leaving 8 bases unmatched. CDR3 length: 16 amino acids. Here the CDR3 reads CASSQEVLAGAYEQYF. The CDR3 DNA reads as TGTGCCAGCAGCCAGGAGGTACTAGCGGGAGCCTACGAGCAGTACTTC.

The gene calls are TRBV7-6 and TRBJ1-5; TRBD1 matches at 7 bases. Germline loops: CDR1 SGHVS, CDR2 FNYEAQ. This CDR3 has 18 residues. Trimming at V came to 1 base and at J to 0 bases, leaving 9 bases not matched to a gene. CDR3 amino acids: CASSLGDRDSYSNQPQHF. The DNA of the CDR3 is TGTGCCAGCAGCTTAGGCGATAGGGACAGTTATAGCAATCAGCCCCAGCATTTT.

This clone was found once. The V gene is TRBV19, the J gene TRBJ2-7; 14 nucleotides agree with TRBD2. CDR3 length equals 13 residues. Germline CDR1 reads LNHDA; CDR2 reads SQIVND (reference sequence). V shed 6 bases, J shed 6 bases, and the junction held 1 base outside the gene matches. Here the CDR3 reads CASSGTSGSEQYF. Written as DNA, the CDR3 is TGTGCCAGTAGCGGGACTAGCGGGAGCGAGCAGTACTTC.

The rearrangement joins TRBV3-1 (or the pseudogene TRBV3-2) to TRBJ2-2; 13 nucleotides match TRBD2. After removal of 3 bases from V and 4 bases from J, the junction contained 5 bases not matched to a gene. Germline CDR1 LGHDT, CDR2 YNNKEL (reference sequence). The CDR3 is 17 residues long. CDR3 nucleotides: TGTGCCAGCAGCCACAAGGGACTAGCGGGGTCCACCGGGGAGCTGTTTTTT. Translating it yields CASSHKGLAGSTGELFF.

V gene TRBV28 combines with J gene TRBJ2-2; 9 bases agree with TRBD2. The CDR3 runs to 16 residues. J was trimmed by 7 bases and V by 2 bases; bases with no gene match: 8. The V gene's germline CDR1 is MDHEN and CDR2 SYDVKM. As DNA, the CDR3 is TGTGCCAGCAGTTTAGAGGCTAGCGGGAAACACGGGGAGCTGTTTTTT. This gives the protein CASSLEASGKHGELFF.

This chain links TRBV19 with TRBJ1-5, with 7 positions matching TRBD1. This CDR3 has 14 amino acids. Germline V gene lookup returns CDR1 LNHDA and CDR2 SQIVND (reference sequence). The CDR3 loop is CACSGGGSNQPQHF. In DNA form, the CDR3 reads TGTGCTTGTTCCGGAGGGGGCTCCAATCAGCCCCAGCATTTT.

The chain employs TRBV6-1 and TRBJ2-5; weak D call: TRBD1 (5 bases). The CDR3 extends over 16 amino acids. Looked up from germline, CDR1 is MNHNS and CDR2 is SASEGT. V was cut by 2 bases and J by 5 bases, with 18 bases left in between. CDR3 amino acids: CASSEHHRRTWETQYF. The CDR3 DNA reads as TGTGCCAGCAGTGAACATCATCGTCGGACATGGGAGACCCAGTACTTC.

J is TRBJ2-7 and V is TRBV7-3; 9 bases fit TRBD1. Unmatched junction bases numbered 1, after V lost 4 bases and J lost 3 bases. The CDR3 totals 13 residues. Germline V gene sequence: CDR1 SGHTA, CDR2 FQGTGA. The CDR3 DNA is TGTGCCAGCAGCTGGGGACAGGGCTACGAGCAGTACTTC. Amino acids: CASSWGQGYEQYF.

This clone showed up just a few times. This chain connects TRBV7-7 to TRBJ1-3; D is ambiguous. Germline loops: CDR1 SSHAT, CDR2 FNYEAQ (reference sequence). V dropped 4 bases and J dropped 3 bases, with 13 bases sitting between them. The CDR3 loop spans 15 amino acids. The CDR3 DNA reads TGTGCCAGCAGCTACAGCCGGGAATTTGGAAACACCATATATTTT. It codes for CASSYSREFGNTIYF.